Reported below is one TCR beta chain. Its antigen is unknown. This sample was included in a study of graft-versus-host responses after intestinal transplantation. The repertoire was sequenced with immunoSEQ multiplex PCR; TCRdb's copy has only in-frame clones and lacks some. This sample has over 75,000 clones, with around 90% found just once. The germline V gene encodes CDR1 SNHLY and CDR2 FYNNEI. Trimming removed 7 bases from V and 11 bases from J, with 8 bases in between. There are 10 residues in the CDR3. The receptor was isolated from a human donor who was the organ donor for an intestinal transplant. The specimen was unstimulated CD8+ T cells sorted from spleen or lymph node cells, collected before transplant. V gene TRBV2 combines with J gene TRBJ2-2; D unresolved. The CDR3 DNA sequence: TGTGCCAGCACTGGCGGAGAGCTGTTTTTT. Translation gives CASTGGELFF. Combining the CDR3 with reference TRBV2 and TRBJ2-2 gives the whole variable domain EPEVTQTPSHQVTQMGQEVILRCVPISNHLYFYWYRQILGQKVEFLVSFYNNEISEKSEIFDDQFSVERPDGSNFTLKIRSTKLEDSAMYFCASTGGELFFGEGSRLTVL.